The T cell receptor beta chain described here comes from a study of brain T cells in children with intractable seizures. Study-wide results and caveats: Absence of clones before surgery may stem from lower sequencing depth. Viral specificity was inferred only from CDR3 similarity; HCMV serostatus was unknown.

The time point here: blood from clinic visit 5 months post-surgery; TSC patient then seizure free. Patients received at least one anti-epileptic drug before surgery. This CDR3 is built from 16 residues. The data were produced by immunoSEQ multiplex PCR, yet TCRdb's version contains in-frame clones alone and is incomplete. The table records about 340,000 clones, 93% of them present only once. The count of this clone is one. Its antigen is not identified. Sequencing was performed on peripheral blood, taken more than 4 months after surgery. V and J are TRBV21-1 and TRBJ1-1; the listed D gene, TRBD1, was not tested against the DNA. TRBV21-1 is a pseudogene locus. The source is a boy under two years old with tuberous sclerosis and intractable seizures. CDR3 in amino acids: CASSIDRELRGSEAFF. CDR3 nucleotide sequence: TGTGCCAGCAGCATTGACAGGGAGCTTAGAGGGTCTGAAGCTTTCTTT.